The T cell receptor (beta chain) under discussion was sequenced for a study of T cell responses to AZD1222 COVID-19 vaccine. The study's findings and limits: Nearly half of the spike-specific TCRs reportedly recognize variant regions that carry no mutations. Most donors were white British and more were female, and clonal diversity was possibly underestimated.

In the case of this clone: The antigen is not known.

The table came from immunoSEQ multiplex PCR; TCRdb's copy has only in-frame clones and leaves some out. The sample carries roughly 120,000 clones, approximately 89% recorded once. The V segment lost 5 bases and the J segment 5 bases; nucleotides outside the gene matches: 6. The CDR3 totals 14 residues. Germline V gene lookup returns CDR1 MNHEY and CDR2 SVGAGI. Second doses were pooled across both intervals (about 4 or about 12 weeks). The origin of this receptor is an adult who received the AZD1222 COVID-19 vaccine. The chain employs TRBV6-5 and TRBJ2-3; TRBD1 agrees at 8 bases. Specimen: peripheral blood, collected 28 days after the second AZD1222 dose. CDR3 protein: CASSRDRFEDTQYF. The CDR3 coding sequence is TGTGCCAGCAGTAGGGACAGGTTCGAAGATACGCAGTATTTT.